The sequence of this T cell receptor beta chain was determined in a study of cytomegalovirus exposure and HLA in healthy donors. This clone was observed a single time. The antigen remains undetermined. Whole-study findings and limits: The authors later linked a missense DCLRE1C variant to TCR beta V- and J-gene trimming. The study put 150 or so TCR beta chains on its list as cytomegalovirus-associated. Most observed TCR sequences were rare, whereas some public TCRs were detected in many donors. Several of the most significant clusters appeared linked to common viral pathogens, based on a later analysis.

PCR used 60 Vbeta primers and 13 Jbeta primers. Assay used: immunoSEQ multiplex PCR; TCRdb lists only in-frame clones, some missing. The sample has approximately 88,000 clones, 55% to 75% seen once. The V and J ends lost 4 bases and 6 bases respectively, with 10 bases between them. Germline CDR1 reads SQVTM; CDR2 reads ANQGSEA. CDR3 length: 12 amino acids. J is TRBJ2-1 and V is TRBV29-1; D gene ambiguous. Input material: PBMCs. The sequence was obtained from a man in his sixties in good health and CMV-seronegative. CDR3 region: CSVVLGINEQFF. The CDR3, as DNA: TGCAGCGTTGTACTGGGCATCAATGAGCAGTTCTTC.